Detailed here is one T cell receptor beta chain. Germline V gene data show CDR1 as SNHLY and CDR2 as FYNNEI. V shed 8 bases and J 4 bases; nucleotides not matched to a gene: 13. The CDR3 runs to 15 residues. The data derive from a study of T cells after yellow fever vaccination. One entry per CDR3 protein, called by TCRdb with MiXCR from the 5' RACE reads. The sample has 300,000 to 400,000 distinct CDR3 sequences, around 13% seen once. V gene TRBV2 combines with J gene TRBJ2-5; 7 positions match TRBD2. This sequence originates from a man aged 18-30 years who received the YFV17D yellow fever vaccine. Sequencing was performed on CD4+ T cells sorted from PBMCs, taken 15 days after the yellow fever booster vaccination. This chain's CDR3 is CASSGKAGDRETQYF. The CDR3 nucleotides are TGTGCCAGCTCGGGCAAGGCGGGGGATAGAGAGACCCAGTACTTC.